What follows are 16 T cell receptor beta chains derived from one specimen sequenced in a study of molecular identifiers for immune sequencing clone quantification. TCRdb re-called the PCR reads with MiXCR, one entry per CDR3 protein. The sample records about 97,000 distinct CDR3 sequences, about 35% being singletons. Input material: naive CD8+ T cells from blood, with Jurkat cell RNA spiked in. The subset was: FACS-sorted CD8+CD4-CCR7+CD45RA+ naive T cells. The receptors were gathered from a human donor in good health. Some libraries in this study had Jurkat cell RNA spiked in.

There are a few counts of this clonotype. The chain combines TRBV27 with TRBJ2-3; D not certain. The germline CDR1 and CDR2 sequences are MNHEY and SMNVEV (reference sequence). Trimming removed 3 bases from V and 6 bases from J, with 10 bases in between. The CDR3 totals 13 residues. CDR3 DNA: TGTGCCAGCAGTTTCTACGACGGGGATACGCAGTATTTT. Its translation: CASSFYDGDTQYF.

Points on this clonotype: At one of its ends the junction is not consistent with the germline gene, which may arise from a read error. The rearrangement links TRBV7-6 to TRBJ2-2, with 11 bases aligning to TRBD2. Per the germline V gene, CDR1 is SGHVS and CDR2 is FNYEAQ. The CDR3 runs 17 residues. For the CDR3, the DNA is TGTGCCAGCAGCTTAACTAGCGGGAGCGCGAACCCCGGGGAGCTGTTTTTT. It codes for CASSLTSGSANPGELFF.

The sample holds many counts of this clonotype. V gene TRBV29-1 combines with J gene TRBJ2-1; 9 bases fit TRBD2. V lost 1 base and J lost 8; bases outside the gene matches: 12. CDR1 and CDR2 (germline): SQVTM, ANQGSEA. The CDR3 is 16 amino acids. The CDR3 DNA sequence: TGCAGCGTTGAAGCCCCGAGTAGCGGGAGCTCCGATGAGCAGTTCTTC. It translates to CSVEAPSSGSSDEQFF.

As DNA, the CDR3 is TGCAGCGTCCTCCAGGGAAATTTTAACTATGGCTACACCTTC. It codes for CSVLQGNFNYGYTF. The chain recombines TRBV29-1 with TRBJ1-2; D is perhaps TRBD1 (5 bases). CDR3 length: 14 amino acids. Germline V gene data show CDR1 as SQVTM and CDR2 as ANQGSEA. Trimming pared 6 bases from V and 1 base from J, leaving 15 bases between.

This clonotype was seen ten or more times. The chain has TRBV5-3 and TRBJ2-2, with 11 positions matching TRBD2. Being an ORF, TRBV5-3 has a function that is uncertain. The V and J ends lost 8 bases and 6 bases, in that order; junction bases with no gene match: 12. The CDR3 loop spans 16 amino acids. The CDR3 nucleotides are TGTGCCAGCAGTCCCCTAGCGGGAGGACTCTCCGGGGAGCTGTTTTTT. Translated, it gives CASSPLAGGLSGELFF.

A remark on this clonotype: This may stem from a read error, because a much larger clone lies one nucleotide away. J is TRBJ1-1 and V is TRBV5-6; D remains ambiguous. This CDR3 spans 13 amino acids. CDR1 SGHDT and CDR2 YYEEEE come from the germline V gene. The CDR3 DNA follows: TGTGCCGGCAGCTTAGGGAGAAGCACTGAAGCTTTCTTT. The encoded protein is CAGSLGRSTEAFF.

This clonotype appeared many times. The genes are TRBV2 and TRBJ2-2, with D perhaps TRBD1 (6 bases). Germline V gene sequence: CDR1 SNHLY, CDR2 FYNNEI. Trimming cost V 6 bases and J 2 bases, with 10 bases left between them. The CDR3 sequence is 14 residues long. CDR3 amino acids: CASSGQPNTGELFF. CDR3 sequence (DNA): TGTGCCAGCAGCGGACAGCCTAACACCGGGGAGCTGTTTTTT. The variable domain in full, with the rest retrieved from reference TRBV2 and TRBJ2-2, is EPEVTQTPSHQVTQMGQEVILRCVPISNHLYFYWYRQILGQKVEFLVSFYNNEISEKSEIFDDQFSVERPDGSNFTLKIRSTKLEDSAMYFCASSGQPNTGELFFGEGSRLTVL.

Turning to this clonotype: This may come from a read error, since a much larger clone is one base off. V gene TRBV25-1 combines with J gene TRBJ2-7; D tentatively fits TRBD1 or TRBD2 (6 bases each). Germline V CDR1 and CDR2: MGHDK, SYGVNS. Trimming shortened V by 10 bases and J by 11 bases, and 18 bases separated the two germline ends. This CDR3 comprises 11 residues. The CDR3 DNA follows: TGTGCCACCTCCGGCCCGGGGGACAAGTACTTC. Residues: CATSGPGDKYF.

This clonotype was recorded a few times. V usage is TRBV19 and J usage is TRBJ2-3; no clear D. V lost 4 bases and J lost 0, with 8 bases in between. The CDR3 contains 14 residues. CDR1 is LNHDA and CDR2 is SQIVND in the germline V gene (reference sequence). Here the CDR3 DNA reads TGTGCCAGTAGTACCCTCTCTAGCACAGATACGCAGTATTTT. Protein sequence: CASSTLSSTDTQYF.

Notes on this clonotype: Possible read error: a much larger clone is one base away. This chain uses TRBV25-1 with TRBJ2-3; D remains unclear. Germline CDR1 reads MGHDK; CDR2 reads SYGVNS. The CDR3 contains 14 residues. V dropped 0 bases and J dropped 4 bases, with 8 bases sitting between them. The CDR3, as DNA: TGTGCCAGCAGTGAATACACCTTCGCAGATACGCAGTATTTT. The encoded protein is CASSEYTFADTQYF.

Regarding this clonotype: At one boundary the junction diverges from the germline segment, which might be a read error. The chain links TRBV15 to TRBJ2-6; 9 nucleotides line up with TRBD1. Germline loops: CDR1 LNHNV, CDR2 YYDKDF (reference sequence). This CDR3 spans 18 amino acids. The CDR3 region has the DNA TGTGCCTCCAGCGTTGGGACAGGGTTCTTCTCTGGGGCCAACGTCCTGACTTTC. Its translation: CASSVGTGFFSGANVLTF.

The V gene is TRBV6-2 or TRBV6-3, the J gene TRBJ1-1; the D is unclear. The germline CDR1 and CDR2 sequences are MNHEY and SVGEGT. Trimming removed 4 bases at V and 4 bases at J, with 7 bases between. The CDR3 consists of 12 residues. The CDR3 here is CASSFPATEAFF. Written as DNA, the CDR3 is TGTGCCAGCAGTTTCCCGGCCACTGAAGCTTTCTTT.

The chain employs TRBV3-1 and TRBJ2-1; a weak D match, TRBD2 (6 bases). Trimming pared 3 bases from V and 7 bases from J, leaving 10 bases between. CDR3 length: 13 amino acids. From germline, CDR1 is LGHDT and CDR2 YNNKEL (reference sequence). The chain's CDR3 is CASSQRRENEQFF. The DNA for the CDR3 is TGTGCCAGCAGCCAGCGGAGGGAGAATGAGCAGTTCTTC.

A few counts support this clonotype. V gene TRBV29-1 combines with J gene TRBJ2-5, with D perhaps matching TRBD1 (6 bases). Trimming removed 2 bases at V and 5 bases at J, with 27 bases between. This CDR3 has 18 residues. CDR1 is SQVTM, CDR2 ANQGSEA, per germline. The CDR3 sequence is CSVEHVWWTEEKRETQYF. DNA for the CDR3: TGCAGCGTTGAACATGTCTGGTGGACAGAGGAAAAGAGGGAGACCCAGTACTTC.

The J gene is TRBJ2-3, the V gene TRBV10-2; tentative D call: TRBD2 (6 bases). V lost 3 bases to trimming and J lost 1 base, with 8 bases between them. CDR3 size: 14 residues. Germline V CDR1 and CDR2: WSHSY, SAAADI. This chain's CDR3 is CASSELAGTDTQYF. In nucleotides, the CDR3 is TGCGCCAGCAGTGAACTAGCCGGCACAGATACGCAGTATTTT.

The chain carries TRBV20-1 and TRBJ2-7, with D possibly matching TRBD2 (6 bases). Between the trimmed V and J ends, which lost 0 bases and 2 bases, there was a span of 8 bases. From germline, CDR1 is DFQATT and CDR2 SNEGSKA (reference sequence). This CDR3 comprises 13 residues. The CDR3 spells CSARDPGAYEQYF. CDR3 sequence (DNA): TGCAGTGCTAGAGACCCGGGGGCCTACGAGCAGTACTTC.